The 27 T cell receptor beta chains below were found in one sample sequenced in a study of lymphopenia after photon versus proton radiotherapy. Libraries were prepared by immunoSEQ multiplex PCR; TCRdb keeps only in-frame clonotypes and omits some of them. Here the sample spans over 55,000 clones, about nine tenths being singletons. The sample was peripheral blood, taken from a patient treated with proton-based radiotherapy. The source is a man aged 80 or over with esophageal cancer.

This clone was observed a handful of times. The CDR3 sequence is CASSLVQTHEAFF. The CDR3 nucleotides read TGTGCCAGCAGTTTGGTACAGACCCATGAAGCTTTCTTT. The chain recombines TRBV27 with TRBJ1-1; D unresolved. From germline, CDR1 is MNHEY and CDR2 SMNVEV (reference sequence). V was shortened by 3 bases and J by 7 bases, with 12 bases between the two germline ends. The CDR3 sequence is 13 residues long.

The J gene is TRBJ1-1, the V gene TRBV2; D call uncertain. Germline V gene sequence: CDR1 SNHLY, CDR2 FYNNEI. V lost 6 bases and J lost 1, with 15 bases in between. The CDR3 loop spans 15 amino acids. The CDR3 loop reads CASRISHIPNTEAFF. The CDR3 region has the DNA TGTGCCAGCAGGATATCACATATACCGAACACTGAAGCTTTCTTT.

This chain links TRBV29-1 with TRBJ2-2; the D gene is possibly TRBD1 (5 bases). Germline values: CDR1 SQVTM, CDR2 ANQGSEA. The V gene lost 4 bases and the J gene lost 0 bases, with 9 bases spanning the gap. This CDR3 comprises 14 residues. The CDR3 DNA follows: TGCAGCGTTGTAGGCAGGGCGAACACCGGGGAGCTGTTTTTT. It translates to CSVVGRANTGELFF.

The chain joins TRBV5-4 to TRBJ1-2, with D possibly being TRBD1 (5 bases). V was trimmed by 2 bases and J by 4 bases, leaving 15 bases between them. CDR3 length: 15 amino acids. Germline V gives CDR1 SGHNT, CDR2 YYREEE (reference sequence). The CDR3 coding sequence is TGTGCCAGCAGCTTTGTCGTGGGGACCACCTATGGCTACACCTTC. Its protein product is CASSFVVGTTYGYTF.

The genes are TRBV10-3 and TRBJ2-1; D uncertain. V dropped 0 bases and J dropped 7 bases, with 10 bases sitting between them. The CDR3 contains 14 residues. Germline V gene lookup returns CDR1 ENHRY and CDR2 SYGVKD. The CDR3 sequence is CAISESSIPNEQFF. In DNA form, the CDR3 reads TGTGCCATCAGTGAGTCCTCGATTCCTAATGAGCAGTTCTTC.

The chain is built from TRBV27 and TRBJ2-7; 10 bases agree with TRBD2. The CDR3 contains 17 residues. V lost 4 bases, J lost 4 bases, and 13 bases stayed unmatched. The V gene's germline CDR1 is MNHEY and CDR2 SMNVEV (reference sequence). The CDR3 region has the DNA TGTGCCAGCAGTTCCAACCCTCAACTAGCGGGGAGATACGAGCAGTACTTC. It codes for CASSSNPQLAGRYEQYF.

This clone was seen a single time. This chain uses TRBV27 with TRBJ1-5; no reliable D call. The V gene lost 6 bases and the J gene lost 2 bases, with 8 bases spanning the gap. Per the germline V gene, CDR1 is MNHEY and CDR2 is SMNVEV (reference sequence). This CDR3 spans 13 amino acids. CDR3 DNA sequence: TGTGCCAGCAGGTCTCTAGGCAATCAGCCCCAGCATTTT. It translates to CASRSLGNQPQHF.

The chain uses TRBV11-2 and TRBJ2-2; 10 bases align to TRBD2. V lost 1 base to trimming and J lost 1 base; unmatched junction nucleotides: 6. This CDR3 has 18 residues. Germline CDR1 and CDR2: SGHAT and FQNNGV. This CDR3 is CASSLGAGLAENTGELFF. CDR3 nucleotides: TGTGCCAGCAGCTTAGGTGCAGGACTAGCGGAGAACACCGGGGAGCTGTTTTTT.

The chain recombines TRBV19 with TRBJ1-2, with a weak D call TRBD1 (5 bases). The CDR3 is made up of 14 amino acids. V gave up 5 bases and J gave up 3 bases, with 13 bases separating them. Germline CDR1 and CDR2: LNHDA and SQIVND (reference sequence). CDR3 DNA: TGTGCCAGTAGTCCCCTTGGGGGTTACTATGGCTACACCTTC. Its protein product is CASSPLGGYYGYTF.

This clone has more than one count but fewer than ten. The J gene is TRBJ2-7, the V gene TRBV30; perhaps TRBD1 as D (5 bases). Trimming shortened V by 0 bases and J by 5 bases, and 14 bases separated the two germline ends. Germline loops: CDR1 GTSNPN, CDR2 SVGIG (reference sequence). There are 14 residues in the CDR3. The CDR3 loop is CAWSVTGVLNEQYF. The CDR3 DNA is TGTGCCTGGAGTGTTACAGGTGTCCTCAACGAGCAGTACTTC.

This rearrangement joins TRBV18 to TRBJ2-1, with TRBD2 matching 7 bases. V dropped 1 base and J dropped 7; count of bases not matched to a gene: 4. This CDR3 region has 14 residues. Germline V gives CDR1 KGHSH, CDR2 LQKENI. CDR3 sequence: CASSPRTGGNEQFF. The CDR3 coding sequence is TGTGCCAGCTCACCACGGACGGGAGGAAATGAGCAGTTCTTC.

This clone was recorded once. The chain carries TRBV6-5 and TRBJ2-7, with D tentatively TRBD2 (6 bases). This CDR3 is 14 amino acids long. The ends were cut back, 7 bases at V and 7 bases at J, with 20 bases in the middle. CDR1 MNHEY and CDR2 SVGAGI come from the germline V gene. CDR3 nucleotides: TGTGCCAGCATGAAGGCGGGGCGCACCCCGGAGCAGTACTTC. As protein: CASMKAGRTPEQYF.

This chain links TRBV5-6 with TRBJ1-6; 7 bases are shared with TRBD1. Trimming removed 3 bases from V and 7 bases from J; junction bases left unmatched: 4. The CDR3 covers 14 residues. Germline V gives CDR1 SGHDT, CDR2 YYEEEE. The CDR3 loop reads CASSYPDRNSPLHF. Here the CDR3 DNA reads TGTGCCAGCAGCTATCCGGACAGGAATTCACCCCTCCACTTT.

This chain's CDR3 is CASSYLGQGLEKLFF. CDR3 bases: TGTGCCAGCAGTTACCTAGGTCAGGGGCTCGAAAAACTGTTTTTT. The V call is TRBV6-6, the J call TRBJ1-4; a possible D gene is TRBD1 (6 bases). This CDR3 has 15 amino acids. V was cut by 2 bases and J by 8 bases, with 15 bases left in between. Germline V lookup: CDR1 MNHNY, CDR2 SVGAGI (reference sequence).

This chain joins TRBV7-9 and TRBJ1-6; 10 bases are shared with TRBD1. The CDR3 sequence is 14 residues long. CDR1 and CDR2 from the germline V gene are SEHNR and FQNEAQ (reference sequence). Trimming cost V 5 bases and J 14 bases; bases outside gene matches: 9. The DNA for the CDR3 is TGTGCCAGCAGCATTTCCGGGACAGGGGCGACCCTCCACTTT. Protein sequence: CASSISGTGATLHF.

The chain couples TRBV28 to TRBJ1-5, with 7 nucleotides matching TRBD1. The germline gives CDR1 MDHEN, CDR2 SYDVKM. This CDR3 has 14 residues. V trimming: 6 bases; J trimming: 1 base; junction bases outside the gene matches: 3. The CDR3 loop reads CASRRQGSNQPQHF. The CDR3 region has the DNA TGTGCCAGCAGGAGACAGGGAAGCAATCAGCCCCAGCATTTT.

This clone was detected only a few times. The chain joins TRBV28 to TRBJ1-1, with D tentatively TRBD1 (5 bases). V lost 6 bases, J lost 5 bases, and 22 bases lay in between. There are 16 residues in the CDR3. Germline V gene lookup returns CDR1 MDHEN and CDR2 SYDVKM. The CDR3: CASSQEVGAVQTEAFF. The CDR3 nucleotides are TGTGCCAGCAGCCAAGAGGTAGGGGCCGTACAGACTGAAGCTTTCTTT.

The V call is TRBV5-4, the J call TRBJ2-4, with D perhaps matching TRBD1 (7 bases). Trimming removed 1 base from V and 4 bases from J, with 12 bases in between. This CDR3 is 15 amino acids long. Looked up from germline, CDR1 is SGHNT and CDR2 is YYREEE (reference sequence). The CDR3 DNA follows: TGTGCCAGCAGCTTGTATTCAGGGGGGAAAAACATTCAGTACTTC. Protein sequence: CASSLYSGGKNIQYF.

The V call is TRBV6-1, the J call TRBJ2-7; tentatively, D is TRBD1 or TRBD2 (7 bases each). The CDR3 is 13 residues long. Germline V CDR1 and CDR2: MNHNS, SASEGT. The V end lost 7 bases, the J end lost 6 bases, and 16 bases lay between the germline ends. The CDR3 reads CASTRQGGGEQYF. DNA for the CDR3: TGTGCCAGCACCAGACAGGGAGGGGGCGAGCAGTACTTC.

The chain carries TRBV27 and TRBJ2-7; the D call may be TRBD1 or TRBD2 (6 bases each). This CDR3 has 16 amino acids. CDR1 is MNHEY and CDR2 is SMNVEV in the germline V gene (reference sequence). V was cut by 6 bases and J by 0 bases, with 18 bases left in between. The CDR3 DNA sequence: TGTGCCAGCAGCCTTCGGGGGCAGACGAGCTCCTACGAGCAGTACTTC. It encodes CASSLRGQTSSYEQYF.

This clone has just a few counts. The CDR3 region is CASTAARAGNTQYF. The CDR3 DNA reads TGTGCCAGCACCGCCGCCCGAGCGGGTAATACGCAGTATTTT. The chain combines TRBV7-8 with TRBJ2-3, with D possibly TRBD2 on 6 matching bases. Per germline, CDR1 SGHVS and CDR2 FQNEAQ. Trimming cost V 7 bases and J 7 bases, with 18 bases left between them. There are 14 residues in the CDR3.

The rearrangement uses TRBV30 and TRBJ2-5; no reliable D call. The V and J ends lost 0 bases and 0 bases respectively, with 8 bases between them. Germline lookup yields CDR1 GTSNPN and CDR2 SVGIG (reference sequence). The CDR3 loop spans 14 amino acids. This CDR3 reads CAWSVRLYQETQYF. The CDR3 DNA reads TGTGCCTGGAGTGTACGTCTGTACCAAGAGACCCAGTACTTC.

V usage is TRBV4-2 and J usage is TRBJ2-7, with 9 bases matching TRBD1. The CDR3 sequence is 15 residues long. Germline V CDR1 and CDR2: LGHNA, YNFKEQ. The J segment lost 3 bases and the V segment lost 1 base, leaving 4 bases of the junction unmatched. The CDR3 nucleotides read TGTGCCAGCAGCCAAGTGACGGGACAGGGCTACGAGCAGTACTTC. Translated: CASSQVTGQGYEQYF.

The CDR3 coding sequence is TGTGCCAGCAGCTTAGTTAGGGGAAACGGCTACACCTTC. Its translation is CASSLVRGNGYTF. The chain couples TRBV11-2 to TRBJ1-2; possible D gene TRBD1, 5 bases. Germline loops: CDR1 SGHAT, CDR2 FQNNGV. Trimming pared 1 base from V and 8 bases from J, leaving 11 bases between. The CDR3 runs 13 residues. The full variable domain, completed using reference TRBV11-2 and TRBJ1-2, is EAGVAQSPRYKIIEKRQSVAFWCNPISGHATLYWYQQILGQGPKLLIQFQNNGVVDDSQLPKDRFSAERLKGVDSTLKIQPAKLEDSAVYLCASSLVRGNGYTFGSGTRLTVV.

V and J are TRBV29-1 and TRBJ2-7; 7 nucleotides match TRBD1. V lost 8 bases to trimming and J lost 3 bases; unmatched junction nucleotides: 16. From germline, CDR1 is SQVTM and CDR2 ANQGSEA. This CDR3 contains 15 residues. The DNA for the CDR3 is TGCAGCCCCCGGGACAGACGAAAGGGCTACTACGAGCAGTACTTC. Protein sequence: CSPRDRRKGYYEQYF.

This clone is a singleton in its sample. This sequence joins TRBV5-1 and TRBJ2-3, with D maybe TRBD1 (6 bases). The germline V gene encodes CDR1 SGHRS and CDR2 YFSETQ. The length of the CDR3 is 15 residues. With 1 base removed from V and 3 bases from J, the gap between germline ends came to 12 bases. The CDR3 bases are TGCGCCAGCAGCTTGAGCACTCAGGGGACAGATACGCAGTATTTT. Translation: CASSLSTQGTDTQYF.

V and J are TRBV7-2 and TRBJ2-7, with TRBD2 identical over 8 bases. J gave up 6 bases and V 3 bases, and 1 base lay outside the gene matches. Germline CDR1 is SGHTA and CDR2 is FQGNSA. This CDR3 spans 12 amino acids. This chain's CDR3 is CASSFREGEQYF. The DNA for the CDR3 is TGTGCCAGCAGCTTCCGGGAGGGCGAGCAGTACTTC. Based on the CDR3 plus reference TRBV7-2 and TRBJ2-7, the full variable domain is GAGVSQSPSNKVTEKGKDVELRCDPISGHTALYWYRQSLGQGLEFLIYFQGNSAPDKSGLPSDRFSAERTGGSVSTLTIQRTQQEDSAVYLCASSFREGEQYFGPGTRLTVT.